These 4 T cell receptor beta chains originate from one sample sequenced in a study of shared clonotypes between healthy human individuals. Produced via immunoSEQ multiplex PCR; TCRdb's table is partial and in-frame only. The table lists fewer than 850,000 clones, roughly 88% of them singletons, with 30% to 40% in the top ten. Sequenced input: memory CD8+ T cells from PBMCs. Subset: CD45RO+ cells pooled with CCR7-negative TemRA cells. These receptors all stem from a man between 18 and 29 years old in good health. Some clones in this sample may be carry-over from other donors' samples.

On this clone: Other DNA variants within this sample encode the same CDR3. The genes are TRBV27 and TRBJ2-2; D ambiguous. Trimming left V 6 bases short and J 4 bases short, with 3 bases between. Germline V gene data show CDR1 as MNHEY and CDR2 as SMNVEV (reference sequence). This CDR3 is 11 amino acids long. This chain's CDR3 is CASSTTGELFF. The CDR3 nucleotides are TGTGCCAGCAGCACCACCGGGGAGCTGTTTTTT.

The chain is built from TRBV7-9 and TRBJ1-2; the D gene is possibly TRBD1 (6 bases). The germline V gene has CDR1 SEHNR and CDR2 FQNEAQ (reference sequence). V was trimmed by 1 base and J by 7 bases, leaving 13 bases between them. The CDR3 totals 14 residues. The CDR3 reads CASSLDGRGSGYTF. The CDR3 coding sequence is TGTGCCAGCAGCTTAGACGGCAGGGGTAGTGGCTACACCTTC.

The count of this clone is one. The chain links TRBV19 to TRBJ2-2; perhaps TRBD2 as D (5 bases). The CDR3 spans 13 residues. The germline V gene has CDR1 LNHDA and CDR2 SQIVND (reference sequence). V lost 8 bases, J lost 6 bases, and 13 bases lay in between. In nucleotides, the CDR3 is TGTGCCAGTTCCATTAGCGAGGCCGGGGAGCTGTTTTTT. Translating it yields CASSISEAGELFF. The complete variable domain, with remaining parts taken from reference TRBV19 and TRBJ2-2, reads DGGITQSPKYLFRKEGQNVTLSCEQNLNHDAMYWYRQDPGQGLRLIYYSQIVNDFQKGDIAEGYSVSREKKESFPLTVTSAQKNPTAFYLCASSISEAGELFFGEGSRLTVL.

The V gene is TRBV9, the J gene TRBJ2-2; TRBD2 matches 13 bases. The germline CDR1 and CDR2 sequences are SGDLS and YYNGEE. This CDR3 is 17 amino acids long. V dropped 3 bases and J dropped 9; count of bases not matched to a gene: 11. The CDR3 DNA sequence: TGTGCCAGCAGCGGGTCCGGGACTAGCGGGAAGGGCAGGGAGCTGTTTTTT. This translates into CASSGSGTSGKGRELFF. Supplemented by reference TRBV9 and TRBJ2-2, the full variable domain reads DSGVTQTPKHLITATGQRVTLRCSPRSGDLSVYWYQQSLDQGLQFLIQYYNGEERAKGNILERFSAQQFPDLHSELNLSSLELGDSALYFCASSGSGTSGKGRELFFGEGSRLTVL.